The text below deals with one TCR beta chain. What it binds is not known. This table comes from immunoSEQ multiplex PCR, and its TCRdb copy is limited to in-frame clones, with some not included. The sample consists of about 1,900,000 clones, 85% to 95% of them appearing once. Deletions cut 0 bases from V and 6 bases from J, with 10 bases between. Germline-derived CDR1 and CDR2 are SGHRS and YFSETQ. The CDR3 sequence is 13 residues long. This entry belongs to a study of shared clonotypes between healthy human individuals. The overall study: There were three CD4 naive, three CD4 memory, two CD8 naive and one CD8 memory plates per donor. Points from the study as a whole: It was the non-shared clonotypes that had lower generation probabilities than clonotypes shared by all four donors.

CD8 cells regarded as naive lacked CD45RO, were positively chosen for CCR7, and omitted terminally differentiated effector memory CD45RA+ cells. Only Caucasian adults living in Nashville, Tennessee served as donors. The V call is TRBV5-1, the J call TRBJ2-7; D might be TRBD1 (6 bases). The sequence came from a man aged 18 to 30 in good health. Sequencing was performed on naive CD8+ T cells sorted from blood. The DNA of the CDR3 is TGCGCCAGCAGCTTGGGGCAGGGGATCGAGCAGTACTTC. It specifies CASSLGQGIEQYF. The whole variable domain, remainder taken from reference TRBV5-1 and TRBJ2-7, is KAGVTQTPRYLIKTRGQQVTLSCSPISGHRSVSWYQQTPGQGLQFLFEYFSETQRNKGNFPGRFSGRQFSNSRSEMNVSTLELGDSALYLCASSLGQGIEQYFGPGTRLTVT.